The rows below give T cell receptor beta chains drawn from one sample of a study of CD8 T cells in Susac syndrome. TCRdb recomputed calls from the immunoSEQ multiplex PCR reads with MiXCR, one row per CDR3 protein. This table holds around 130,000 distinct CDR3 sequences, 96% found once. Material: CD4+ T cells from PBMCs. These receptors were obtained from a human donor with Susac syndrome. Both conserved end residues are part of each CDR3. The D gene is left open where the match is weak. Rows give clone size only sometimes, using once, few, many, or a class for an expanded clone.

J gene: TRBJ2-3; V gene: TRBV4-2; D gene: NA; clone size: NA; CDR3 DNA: TGTGCCAGCAGCCAAGCAGGTAGCAGCACAGATACGCAGTATTTT; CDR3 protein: CASSQAGSSTDTQYF
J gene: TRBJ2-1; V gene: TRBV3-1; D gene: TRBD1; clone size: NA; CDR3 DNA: TGTGCCAGCAGCCGGGGACAGGGGGCAAACAGTGAGCAGTTCTTC; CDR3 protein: CASSRGQGANSEQFF
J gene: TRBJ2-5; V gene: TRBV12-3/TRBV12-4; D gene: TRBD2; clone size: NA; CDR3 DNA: TGTGCCAGCAGTTTTGGACTAGCGGAAGCCGAGACCCAGTACTTC; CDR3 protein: CASSFGLAEAETQYF
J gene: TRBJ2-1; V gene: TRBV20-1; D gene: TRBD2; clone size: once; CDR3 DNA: TGCAGTGCTAGAGGGACTAGGAACAATGAGCAGTTCTTC; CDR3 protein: CSARGTRNNEQFF
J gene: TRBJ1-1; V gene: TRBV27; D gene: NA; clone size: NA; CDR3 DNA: TGTGCCAGCAGTGCCTTCAAGGGGTTGGGAGCTTTCTTT; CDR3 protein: CASSAFKGLGAFF
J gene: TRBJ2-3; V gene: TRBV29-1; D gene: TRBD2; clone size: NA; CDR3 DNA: TGCAGCGTCAGCGGGAGCGGGGGCACAGATACGCAGTATTTT; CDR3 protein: CSVSGSGGTDTQYF
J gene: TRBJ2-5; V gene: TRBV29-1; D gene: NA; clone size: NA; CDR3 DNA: TGCAGCGTTGAAGGGACAGCCAAAGAGACCCAGTACTTC; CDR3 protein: CSVEGTAKETQYF
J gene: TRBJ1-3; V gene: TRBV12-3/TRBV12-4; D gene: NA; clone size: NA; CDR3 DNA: TGTGCCAGCAGTTGGGGCTCTGGAAACACCATATATTTT; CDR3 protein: CASSWGSGNTIYF
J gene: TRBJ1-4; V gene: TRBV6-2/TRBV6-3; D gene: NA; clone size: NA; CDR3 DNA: TGTGCCAGCAGCCGGGGCGGCTTTGGAAAACTGTTTTTT; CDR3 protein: CASSRGGFGKLFF
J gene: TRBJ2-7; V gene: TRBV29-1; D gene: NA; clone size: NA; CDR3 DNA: TGCAGCGTTAACCCGGGACATAACGCCGAGCAGTACTTC; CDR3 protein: CSVNPGHNAEQYF
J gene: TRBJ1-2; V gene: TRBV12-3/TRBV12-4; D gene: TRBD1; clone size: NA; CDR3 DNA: TGTGCCAGCAGCCAACAGGGGGACCGCTACACCTTC; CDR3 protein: CASSQQGDRYTF
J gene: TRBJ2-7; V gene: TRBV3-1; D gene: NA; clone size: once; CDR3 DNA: TGTGCCAGCAGCCAAGATGCGAGAGAGCAGTACTTC; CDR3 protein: CASSQDAREQYF
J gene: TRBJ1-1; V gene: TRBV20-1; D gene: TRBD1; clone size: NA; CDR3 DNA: TGCAGTGCTAGAGTTCAGGGGGCAGCCACTGAAGCTTTCTTT; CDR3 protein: CSARVQGAATEAFF
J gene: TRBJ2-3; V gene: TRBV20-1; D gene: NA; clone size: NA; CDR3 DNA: TGCAGTGCTTCTCTACTAGTAATGGTCACAGATACGCAGTATTTT; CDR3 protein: CSASLLVMVTDTQYF
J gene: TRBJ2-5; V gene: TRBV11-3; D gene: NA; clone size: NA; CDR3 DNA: TGTGCCAGCAGCCCCGGGCCCCGAGAGACCCAGTACTTC; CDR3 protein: CASSPGPRETQYF
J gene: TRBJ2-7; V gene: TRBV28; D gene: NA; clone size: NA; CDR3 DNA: TGTGCCAGCAGTTTATGGAGAGGGAATAGGTACGAGCAGTACTTC; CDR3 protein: CASSLWRGNRYEQYF
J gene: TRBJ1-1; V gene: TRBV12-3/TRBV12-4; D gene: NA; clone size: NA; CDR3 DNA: TGTGCCAGCAGTTTCACGGGGAACACTGAAGCTTTCTTT; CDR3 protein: CASSFTGNTEAFF
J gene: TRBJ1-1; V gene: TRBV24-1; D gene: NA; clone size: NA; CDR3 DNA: TGTGCCACCAGTGATTCAGCCAGGGGTGACACTGAAGCTTTCTTT; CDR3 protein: CATSDSARGDTEAFF
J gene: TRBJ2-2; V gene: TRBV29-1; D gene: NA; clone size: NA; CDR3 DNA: TGCAGCGTTGATACGTCGTTCACCGGGGAGCTGTTTTTT; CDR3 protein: CSVDTSFTGELFF
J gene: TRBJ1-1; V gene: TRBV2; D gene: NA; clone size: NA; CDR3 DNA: TGTGCCAGCAGGACGACTGCGAACACTGAAGCTTTCTTT; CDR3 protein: CASRTTANTEAFF
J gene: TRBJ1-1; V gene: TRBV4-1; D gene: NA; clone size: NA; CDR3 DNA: TGCGCCAGCAGCCAAGATTGGGGCAGAATGAACACTGAAGCTTTCTTT; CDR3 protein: CASSQDWGRMNTEAFF
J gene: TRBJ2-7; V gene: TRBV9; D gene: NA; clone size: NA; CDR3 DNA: TGTGCCAGCAGCGTAGCTACAAGGGGCGAGCAGTACTTC; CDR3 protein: CASSVATRGEQYF
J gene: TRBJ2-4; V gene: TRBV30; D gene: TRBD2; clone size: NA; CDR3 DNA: TGTGCCACCGAAAGGGAGGGTTATGGAAACATTCAGTACTTC; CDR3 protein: CATEREGYGNIQYF
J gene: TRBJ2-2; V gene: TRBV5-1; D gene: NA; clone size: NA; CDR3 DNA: TGCGCCAGCAGCTTGGATCCCAGTAACACCGGGGAGCTGTTTTTT; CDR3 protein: CASSLDPSNTGELFF
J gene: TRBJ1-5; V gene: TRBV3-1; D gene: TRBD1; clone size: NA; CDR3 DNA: TGTGCCAGCAGCCCCGACAGGGCTACCAATCAGCCCCAGCATTTT; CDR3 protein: CASSPDRATNQPQHF
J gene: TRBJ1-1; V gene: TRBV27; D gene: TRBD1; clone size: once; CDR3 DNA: TGTGCCAGCAGCTCACCGGGACAGCCCACTGAAGCTTTCTTT; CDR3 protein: CASSSPGQPTEAFF
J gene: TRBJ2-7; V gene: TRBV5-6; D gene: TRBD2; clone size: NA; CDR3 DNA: TGTGCCAGCAGCTTGGTCCGAGCTAGCCTAGCGGGAGGCGAGCAGTACTTC; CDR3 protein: CASSLVRASLAGGEQYF
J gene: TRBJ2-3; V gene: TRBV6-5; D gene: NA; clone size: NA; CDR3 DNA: TGTGCCAGCAGTTACCGAGAACCAAGCAGCACAGATACGCAGTATTTT; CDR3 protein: CASSYREPSSTDTQYF
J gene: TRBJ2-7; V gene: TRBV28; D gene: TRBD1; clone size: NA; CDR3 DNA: TGTGCCAGCAGTTCGGGGACAGGGGGCAGCTACGAGCAGTACTTC; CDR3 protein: CASSSGTGGSYEQYF
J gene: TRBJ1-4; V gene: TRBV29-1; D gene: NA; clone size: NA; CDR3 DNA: TGCAGCGTTGCCCGGACAGCCGATGAAAAACTGTTTTTT; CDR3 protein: CSVARTADEKLFF
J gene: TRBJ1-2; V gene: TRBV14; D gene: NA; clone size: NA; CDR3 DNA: TGTGCCAGCAGCCCTCACGGGGCCACCTATGGCTACACCTTC; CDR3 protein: CASSPHGATYGYTF
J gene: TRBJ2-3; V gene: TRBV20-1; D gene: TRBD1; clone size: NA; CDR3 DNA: TGCAGTGCGACAGGGATGGTCACAGATACGCAGTATTTT; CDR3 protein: CSATGMVTDTQYF